These T cell receptor beta chains were read from a single sample in a study of T cell responses to AZD1222 COVID-19 vaccine. Assay: immunoSEQ multiplex PCR; the TCRdb copy retains only in-frame clones and omits some. Of over 100,000 clones in the sample, 91% were seen once. The sample consisted of peripheral blood, taken on day 0 of AZD1222 vaccination. The receptors originated from an adult in good health. Both conserved end residues are part of each CDR3. D genes are given only for firm matches. Clone size appears in some rows only: once, few, many, or a class for an expanded clone.

D	V	size	J	CDR3
TRBD1	TRBV5-6	NA	TRBJ1-4	CASSLPTTGVIEKLFF
NA	TRBV19	NA	TRBJ2-3	CASSKAAITDTQYF
TRBD1	TRBV6-5	once	TRBJ1-3	CASSPTGQRNTIYF
NA	TRBV6-5	NA	TRBJ2-1	CASSYGWRGTYNEQFF
NA	TRBV6-2/TRBV6-3	NA	TRBJ2-4	CASSWGAKNIQYF
NA	TRBV6-5	once	TRBJ1-2	CASSYSWTTNYGYTF
NA	TRBV12-5	NA	TRBJ1-5	CASGFSRSFPFSNQPQHF
TRBD1	TRBV5-5	NA	TRBJ2-7	CASSLQGGREQYF
TRBD2	TRBV18	NA	TRBJ2-7	CASSPGLAWPKGDYEQYF
TRBD2	TRBV10-1	few	TRBJ2-1	CASRPGLAGEQFF
NA	TRBV5-4	NA	TRBJ2-1	CATSSVDYYNEQFF
NA	TRBV5-1	NA	TRBJ1-1	CASSYTNGNTEAFF
TRBD1	TRBV18	NA	TRBJ1-1	CASSPGTGGGNTEAFF
TRBD1	TRBV19	NA	TRBJ2-3	CASSRGDRGTDTQYF
NA	TRBV12-3/TRBV12-4	NA	TRBJ2-1	CASTQDYHEQFF
NA	TRBV5-4	NA	TRBJ1-2	CASSVQGPRYGYTF
NA	TRBV7-9	NA	TRBJ2-5	CASSLRQDVETQYF
NA	TRBV25-1	NA	TRBJ1-2	CATTGFGTYYGYTF
TRBD1	TRBV7-8	NA	TRBJ2-1	CASTPRGHPSEQFF
NA	TRBV12-3/TRBV12-4	NA	TRBJ2-5	CASSLGRQETQYF
NA	TRBV5-5	NA	TRBJ2-1	CASSPGPSSYNEQFF